These T cell receptor beta chains were read from a single sample in a study of identical twins. Each CDR3 protein is one row after TCRdb ran MiXCR on the 5' RACE reads. Here the sample spans 1.5 million to 2 million distinct CDR3 sequences, about 32% being singletons. The specimen sequenced was cord blood. The receptors were gathered from a newborn girl in good health. CDR3s leave out the opening cysteine and the closing phenylalanine or tryptophan. A D gene is named only where the DNA matches it firmly.

V,D,J,CDR3
TRBV19,-,TRBJ2-7,ASSPRLVSYEQY
TRBV20-1,-,TRBJ1-4,SARAGALNEKLF
TRBV6-6,-,TRBJ2-7,ASSYQGRTYEQY
TRBV18,-,TRBJ2-5,ASSPLDRQETQY
TRBV27,-,TRBJ1-2,ASSRSLVGGHYGYT
TRBV27,-,TRBJ2-1,ASRLSSIRSYNEQF
TRBV7-2,TRBD1,TRBJ1-2,ASSVNRDSLYGYT
TRBV12-3/TRBV12-4,-,TRBJ2-2,ASSPYQTGELF
TRBV7-2,-,TRBJ2-1,ASSFAGPHNEQF
TRBV10-3,-,-,AISETGGEETQY
TRBV7-9,TRBD2,TRBJ2-1,ASSPPQLLASVSNEQF
TRBV20-1,TRBD1,TRBJ1-2,SARPGQGEPNYGYT
TRBV5-1,TRBD2,TRBJ2-7,ASSLIWGGLYGQY
TRBV5-1,-,TRBJ2-7,ASSFEGPRSSYEQY
TRBV27,-,TRBJ2-6,ASSLNGATGANVLT
TRBV20-1,TRBD1,TRBJ2-3,SAWMDRDNTQY
TRBV18,-,TRBJ2-1,ASSPFEGGSYNEQF
TRBV5-1,TRBD2,TRBJ2-3,ASSLETSGGHKKY
TRBV10-3,-,TRBJ1-6,AISELPFSYNSPLH
TRBV24-1,TRBD1,TRBJ2-7,ATSDFPDRLSYEQY
TRBV7-2,-,TRBJ2-4,ASSLATTTQGIQY
TRBV7-2,-,TRBJ1-3,ASSLAVVAGNTIY
TRBV6-6,-,TRBJ2-3,ASSYSTPLALNTQY
TRBV7-9,-,TRBJ2-3,ASSPGFTQY
TRBV14,TRBD2,TRBJ2-1,ASSQELAGNREQF
TRBV9,TRBD2,TRBJ2-3,ASSVVLAGPTDTQY
TRBV6-6,-,TRBJ1-5,ASRLRQQNQPQH
TRBV7-9,TRBD1,-,ASSTYRGIKLAEQY
TRBV29-1,-,TRBJ2-5,SVNVNNEQY
TRBV5-1,TRBD1,TRBJ1-6,ASSFRTGNNSPLH
TRBV4-1,-,TRBJ1-1,ASSQPAGEAF
TRBV24-1,-,TRBJ2-6,ATSHPHQGSLSGANVLT
TRBV7-9,-,TRBJ2-1,ASSLGTQYNEQF
TRBV6-6,TRBD1,TRBJ2-7,ASTTGQGHYEQY
TRBV7-2,-,TRBJ2-7,ASSPHEDSYEQY
TRBV20-1,TRBD2,-,SARDPGLAGDETQY
TRBV6-1,TRBD1,TRBJ1-5,ASSAIQGGFRNQPQH
TRBV11-2,-,TRBJ2-5,ASSTSRDQY
TRBV14,TRBD1,TRBJ2-7,ASSPRQGALAYEQY
TRBV5-1,-,TRBJ1-2,ASSLVGTSNYGYT
TRBV28,-,TRBJ2-7,ASSFPVSARPYEQY
TRBV12-3/TRBV12-4,-,TRBJ1-2,ASSQSRVPGGYT
TRBV3-1,-,-,ASSHTLLGFSDEQY
TRBV7-2,TRBD2,TRBJ2-1,ASSDGLAGGVFYNEQF
TRBV6-5,TRBD2,TRBJ2-3,ASSYPARLGGGNTDTQY
TRBV6-5,TRBD1,TRBJ1-3,ASRTGRTGNTIY
TRBV21-1,-,TRBJ2-3,ASGSAGPSSTDTQY
TRBV19,-,TRBJ1-1,ASSISRGTEAF
TRBV10-3,-,TRBJ2-3,AISRQVTDTQY